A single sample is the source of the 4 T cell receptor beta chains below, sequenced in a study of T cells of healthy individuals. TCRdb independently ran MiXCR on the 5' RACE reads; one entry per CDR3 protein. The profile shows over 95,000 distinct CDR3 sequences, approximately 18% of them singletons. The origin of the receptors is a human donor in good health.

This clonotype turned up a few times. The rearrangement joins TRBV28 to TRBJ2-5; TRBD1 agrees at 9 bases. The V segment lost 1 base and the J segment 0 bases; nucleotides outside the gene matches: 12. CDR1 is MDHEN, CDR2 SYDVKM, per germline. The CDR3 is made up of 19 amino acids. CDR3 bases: TGTGCCAGCAGTTTATCGGGGACAGGGTCTACTGACAACCAAGAGACCCAGTACTTC. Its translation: CASSLSGTGSTDNQETQYF. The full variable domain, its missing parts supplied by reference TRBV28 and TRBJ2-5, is DVKVTQSSRYLVKRTGEKVFLECVQDMDHENMFWYRQDPGLGLRLIYFSYDVKMKEKGDIPEGYSVSREKKERFSLILESASTNQTSMYLCASSLSGTGSTDNQETQYFGPGTRLLVL.

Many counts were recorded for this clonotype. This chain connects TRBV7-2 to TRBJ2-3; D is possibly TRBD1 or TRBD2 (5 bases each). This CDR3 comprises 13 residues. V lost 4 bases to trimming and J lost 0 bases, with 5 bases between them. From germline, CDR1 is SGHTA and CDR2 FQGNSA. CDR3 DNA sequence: TGTGCCAGCAGCTGGGACAGCACAGATACGCAGTATTTT. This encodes CASSWDSTDTQYF.

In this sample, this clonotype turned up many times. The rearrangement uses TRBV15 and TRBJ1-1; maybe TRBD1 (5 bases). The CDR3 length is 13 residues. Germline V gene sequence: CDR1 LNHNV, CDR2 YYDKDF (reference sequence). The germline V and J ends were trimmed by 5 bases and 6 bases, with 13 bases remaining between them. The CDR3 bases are TGTGCCACCAGCCGCGACAGACCCCCTGAAGCTTTCTTT. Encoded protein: CATSRDRPPEAFF.

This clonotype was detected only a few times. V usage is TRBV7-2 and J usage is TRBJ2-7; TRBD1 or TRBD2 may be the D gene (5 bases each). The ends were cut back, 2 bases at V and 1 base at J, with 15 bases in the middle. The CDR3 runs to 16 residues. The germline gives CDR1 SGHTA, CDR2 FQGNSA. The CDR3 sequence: CASSLTDRGVSYEQYF. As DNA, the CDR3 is TGTGCCAGCAGCTTAACTGACCGAGGGGTATCCTACGAGCAGTACTTC. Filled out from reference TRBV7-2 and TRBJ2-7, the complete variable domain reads GAGVSQSPSNKVTEKGKDVELRCDPISGHTALYWYRQSLGQGLEFLIYFQGNSAPDKSGLPSDRFSAERTGGSVSTLTIQRTQQEDSAVYLCASSLTDRGVSYEQYFGPGTRLTVT.